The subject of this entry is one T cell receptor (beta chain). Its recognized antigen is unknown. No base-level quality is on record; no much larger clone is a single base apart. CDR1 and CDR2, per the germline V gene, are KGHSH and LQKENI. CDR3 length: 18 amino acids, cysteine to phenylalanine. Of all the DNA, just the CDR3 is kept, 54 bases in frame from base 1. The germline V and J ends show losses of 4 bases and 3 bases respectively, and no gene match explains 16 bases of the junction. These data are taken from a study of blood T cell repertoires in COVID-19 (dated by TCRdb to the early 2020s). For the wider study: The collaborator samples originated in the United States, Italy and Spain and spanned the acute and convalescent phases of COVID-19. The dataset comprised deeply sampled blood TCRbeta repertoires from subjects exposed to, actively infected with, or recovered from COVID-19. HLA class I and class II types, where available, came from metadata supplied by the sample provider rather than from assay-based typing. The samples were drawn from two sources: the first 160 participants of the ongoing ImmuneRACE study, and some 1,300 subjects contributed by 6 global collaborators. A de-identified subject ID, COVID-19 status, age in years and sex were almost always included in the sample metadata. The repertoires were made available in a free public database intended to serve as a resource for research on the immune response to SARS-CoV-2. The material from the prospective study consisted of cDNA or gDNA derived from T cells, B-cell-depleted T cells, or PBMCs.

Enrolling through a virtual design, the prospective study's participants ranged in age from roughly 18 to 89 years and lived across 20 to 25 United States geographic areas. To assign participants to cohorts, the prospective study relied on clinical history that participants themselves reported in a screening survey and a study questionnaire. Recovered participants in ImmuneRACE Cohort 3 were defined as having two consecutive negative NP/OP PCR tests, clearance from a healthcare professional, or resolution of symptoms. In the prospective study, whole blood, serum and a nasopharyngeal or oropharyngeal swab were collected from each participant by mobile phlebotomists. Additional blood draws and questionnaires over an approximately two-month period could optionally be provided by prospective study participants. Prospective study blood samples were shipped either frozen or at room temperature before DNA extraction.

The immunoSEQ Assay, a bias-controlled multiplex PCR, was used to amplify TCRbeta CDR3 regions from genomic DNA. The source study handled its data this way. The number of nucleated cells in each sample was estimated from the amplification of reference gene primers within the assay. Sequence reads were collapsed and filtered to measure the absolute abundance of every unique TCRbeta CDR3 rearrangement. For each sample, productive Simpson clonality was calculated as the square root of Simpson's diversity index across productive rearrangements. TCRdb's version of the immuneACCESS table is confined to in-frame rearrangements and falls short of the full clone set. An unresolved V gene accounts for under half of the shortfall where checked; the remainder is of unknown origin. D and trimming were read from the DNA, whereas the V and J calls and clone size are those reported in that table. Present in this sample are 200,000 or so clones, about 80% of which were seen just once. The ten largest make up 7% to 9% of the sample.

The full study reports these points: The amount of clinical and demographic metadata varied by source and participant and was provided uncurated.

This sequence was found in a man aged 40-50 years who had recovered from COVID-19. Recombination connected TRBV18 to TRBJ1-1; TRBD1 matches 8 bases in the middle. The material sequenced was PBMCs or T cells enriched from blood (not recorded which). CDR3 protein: CASSQMISQGATDTEAFF. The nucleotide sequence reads TGTGCCAGCTCACAAATGATTTCGCAGGGGGCAACGGACACTGAAGCTTTCTTT.